Listed here are 10 T cell receptor beta chains from one sample, sequenced in a study of beta chain features in type 1 diabetes. These TCRs' antigens remain unknown. Broader study findings: In all four CD4+ subsets, TCRB CDR3 length was significantly, moderately reduced in type 1 diabetes.

Every isolated RNA sample was fully reverse transcribed, so sequencing captured expressed TCRB transcripts. TCRdb's table, derived via immunoSEQ multiplex PCR, lists solely in-frame clones and lacks some. The sample consists of 95,000 to 150,000 clones, around 15% of them appearing once. Sequencing was carried out using central memory CD4+ T cells from blood. Receptors originate from a man aged 30 to 39 with type 1 diabetes.

The chain recombines TRBV11-3 with TRBJ1-1; D is perhaps TRBD1 (5 bases). Germline V lookup: CDR1 SGHNT, CDR2 YENEEA. V lost 5 bases and J lost 4, with 11 bases in between. The CDR3 sequence is 13 residues long. The CDR3 nucleotides are TGTGCCAGCAGCCCTCGCGGGGGCACTGAAGCTTTCTTT. As protein: CASSPRGGTEAFF.

This clone has just a few counts. The chain employs TRBV7-3 and TRBJ1-1; D remains unclear. This CDR3 spans 15 amino acids. The V gene's germline CDR1 is SGHTA and CDR2 FQGTGA. With 3 bases removed from V and 1 base from J, the gap between germline ends came to 12 bases. Here the CDR3 reads CASSFEGFGNTEAFF. In nucleotides, the CDR3 is TGTGCCAGCAGCTTCGAAGGGTTTGGGAACACTGAAGCTTTCTTT.

This clone has just a few counts. This chain links TRBV5-1 with TRBJ2-4; D unresolved. In germline, CDR1 is SGHRS, CDR2 YFSETQ. V was pared by 0 bases and J by 5 bases, with 6 bases between. The CDR3 sequence is 13 residues long. CDR3 sequence: CASSLGMQNIQYF. The CDR3 DNA reads as TGCGCCAGCAGCTTGGGGATGCAAAACATTCAGTACTTC.

V is TRBV9 and J is TRBJ1-4, with TRBD1 identical over 7 bases. J was trimmed by 8 bases and V by 0 bases; bases with no gene match: 10. This CDR3 region has 16 residues. CDR1 and CDR2 (germline): SGDLS, YYNGEE. CDR3 protein: CASSVAVDRVTEKLFF. CDR3 in DNA: TGTGCCAGCAGCGTAGCTGTTGACAGGGTGACCGAAAAACTGTTTTTT.

This clone has only a few counts. The J gene is TRBJ2-3, the V gene TRBV5-1; no clear D. The CDR3 consists of 15 residues. Trimming shortened V by 4 bases and J by 2 bases, and 14 bases separated the two germline ends. CDR1 is SGHRS and CDR2 is YFSETQ in the germline V gene. CDR3 sequence reads: CASSERTDHTDTQYF. DNA for the CDR3: TGCGCCAGCAGCGAAAGAACAGACCACACAGATACGCAGTATTTT.

This clone turned up a few times. This rearrangement joins TRBV7-2 to TRBJ2-7; 10 positions match TRBD1. Germline V CDR1 and CDR2: SGHTA, FQGNSA. The junction had 5 bases not matched to a gene; V was cut back by 4 bases and J by 2 bases. The CDR3 sequence is 15 residues long. The CDR3 region is CASSYTGTGAYEQYF. CDR3 coding DNA: TGTGCCAGCAGCTATACCGGGACAGGGGCCTACGAGCAGTACTTC.

V usage is TRBV29-1 and J usage is TRBJ1-4, with TRBD1 matching 10 bases. The germline V gene has CDR1 SQVTM and CDR2 ANQGSEA. With 1 base clipped from V and 8 bases from J, the junction kept 4 bases outside the gene matches. The CDR3 runs 14 residues. The CDR3 sequence: CSVEGGTGEEKLFF. In DNA, the CDR3 is TGCAGCGTTGAAGGGGGGACAGGGGAAGAAAAACTGTTTTTT. Drawing the rest from reference TRBV29-1 and TRBJ1-4, the complete variable domain is SAVISQKPSRDICQRGTSLTIQCQVDSQVTMMFWYRQQPGQSLTLIATANQGSEATYESGFVIDKFPISRPNLTFSTLTVSNMSPEDSSIYLCSVEGGTGEEKLFFGSGTQLSVL.

A few counts support this clone. J is TRBJ2-3 and V is TRBV7-9; D not resolved. The germline V gene encodes CDR1 SEHNR and CDR2 FQNEAQ (reference sequence). The CDR3 contains 13 residues. Trimming took off 1 base at V and 2 bases at J, with 4 bases between the two ends. The CDR3 DNA reads TGTGCCAGCAGCTTAGACAACACAGATACGCAGTATTTT. It yields the protein CASSLDNTDTQYF.

The V call is TRBV29-1, the J call TRBJ2-7; 8 nucleotides align to TRBD1. Germline CDR1 reads SQVTM; CDR2 reads ANQGSEA. The length of the CDR3 is 13 residues. V lost 4 bases to trimming and J lost 5 bases; unmatched junction nucleotides: 7. CDR3 nucleotide sequence: TGCAGCGTTGGGGCGGGACAGGTCCACGAGCAGTACTTC. Its protein is CSVGAGQVHEQYF.

This chain links TRBV13 with TRBJ1-3, with D hard to call. The germline CDR1 and CDR2 sequences are PRHDT and FYEKMQ (reference sequence). This CDR3 is built from 13 residues. V was pared by 5 bases and J by 2 bases, with 7 bases between. CDR3 nucleotide sequence: TGTGCCAGCAGCCATCAAGCTGGAAACACCATATATTTT. It specifies CASSHQAGNTIYF.